This TCR beta chain was observed in a study of blood T cell repertoires in COVID-19. Study at large: The cDNA or gDNA used as material had been derived from T cells, B-cell-depleted T cells, or PBMCs.

Losses at the gene ends were 2 bases for V and 6 bases for J; bases not matched to a gene: 9. CDR3 size: 16 residues. The germline V gene encodes CDR1 SNHLY and CDR2 FYNNEI. Sequenced by immunoSEQ multiplex PCR; TCRdb stores in-frame clones only, minus some. The table lists some 200,000 clones, around 81% of them singletons, with roughly 2.6% in the top ten. This chain links TRBV2 with TRBJ1-5, with TRBD1 identical over 8 bases. The source material was peripheral blood. This receptor was taken from a human donor with acute or convalescent COVID-19. The donor label of this sample is uncertain. DNA of the CDR3: TGTGCCAGCAGTGAAAATTGGCAGGGGGCTGGTCAGCCCCAGCATTTT. Protein product: CASSENWQGAGQPQHF.